What follows are 26 T cell receptor beta chains derived from one specimen sequenced in a study of Graves' ophthalmopathy and Graves' hyperthyroidism (dated by TCRdb to between 2017 and 2018). TCRdb records Illumina HiSeq 2000 as the sequencer. TCR beta CDR3 regions were amplified from RNA transcripts for repertoire sequencing. HTBI primers and the Qiagen OneStep RT-PCR kit were used in a first-round RT-PCR, which was followed by a second-round multiplex PCR, size selection and purification. The public sequencing data were trimmed at Q25 with fastp and processed into clonotypes with MiXCR by TCRdb, which kept only in-frame beta chains. Duplicate CDR3 protein sequences are folded into a single record with the most common DNA and genes. Counted in this sample were some 160,000 distinct CDR3 sequences; just under 40% of them appeared once. The top ten constitute 7.5% to 10% of the sample. Sample: peripheral blood. The origin of the receptors is a man aged 30 to 45 with Graves' ophthalmopathy. Donor details come from another sample of the same person, matched by shared clones.

This chain connects TRBV12-3 or TRBV12-4 to TRBJ1-2; D is unresolved. Trimming removed 6 bases at V and 4 bases at J, with 15 bases between. The CDR3 runs to 14 residues. The CDR3 bases are TGTGCCAGCAGCTCACACAGCGGCCTCTATGGCTACACCTTC. Protein: CASSSHSGLYGYTF.

This clonotype was found many times. The chain is built from TRBV2 and TRBJ1-1; tentative D call: TRBD1 (6 bases). The germline V gene encodes CDR1 SNHLY and CDR2 FYNNEI. The CDR3 runs to 14 residues. V gave up 6 bases and J gave up 1 base, with 12 bases separating them. This CDR3 is CASSEQGRNTEAFF. CDR3 in DNA: TGTGCCAGCAGCGAACAGGGACGGAACACTGAAGCTTTCTTT.

At least ten counts were recorded for this clonotype. The CDR3 DNA is TGTGCCAGCTCACTTAACCCCGGGACTAGCGGAAACGAGCAGTACTTC. It yields the protein CASSLNPGTSGNEQYF. The gene calls are TRBV18 and TRBJ2-7, with 11 bases identical to TRBD2. The CDR3 has 16 residues. The germline V gene has CDR1 KGHSH and CDR2 LQKENI. The ends lost 4 bases at V and 5 bases at J; junction bases unmatched: 10.

In its sample, this clonotype was seen many times. The chain employs TRBV29-1 and TRBJ2-5; D ambiguous. The CDR3 contains 15 residues. Germline CDR1 SQVTM, CDR2 ANQGSEA. Trimming pared 4 bases from V and 3 bases from J, leaving 18 bases between. CDR3: CSVGRTGLKEETQYF. In nucleotides, the CDR3 is TGCAGCGTTGGAAGGACGGGTTTAAAAGAAGAGACCCAGTACTTC.

The chain employs TRBV28 and TRBJ1-1; D gene uncertain. Trimming shortened V by 5 bases and J by 4 bases, and 14 bases separated the two germline ends. This CDR3 comprises 14 residues. Germline V CDR1 and CDR2: MDHEN, SYDVKM. Here the CDR3 DNA reads TGTGCCAGCAGTGAAGGAGTACTCGCCACTGAAGCTTTCTTT. Protein product: CASSEGVLATEAFF.

The genes are TRBV6-1 and TRBJ1-6, with D hard to call. The V gene lost 2 bases and the J gene lost 4 bases, with 6 bases spanning the gap. This CDR3 has 14 residues. The germline V gene encodes CDR1 MNHNS and CDR2 SASEGT. The CDR3 region has the DNA TGTGCCAGCAGTGAAAGGCGGTATAATTCACCCCTCCACTTT. Its protein product is CASSERRYNSPLHF.

The chain couples TRBV6-1 to TRBJ1-1, with 8 bases matching TRBD1. Unmatched junction bases numbered 5, after V lost 7 bases and J lost 4 bases. Germline V gene sequence: CDR1 MNHNS, CDR2 SASEGT. The CDR3 extends over 13 amino acids. CDR3 nucleotides: TGTGCCAGCACCATCGACAGGGGCACTGAAGCTTTCTTT. Translation: CASTIDRGTEAFF.

This clonotype was seen ten or more times. V and J are TRBV5-6 and TRBJ2-5; D call uncertain. V lost 1 base to trimming and J lost 4 bases, with 11 bases between them. Germline assignment: CDR1 SGHDT and CDR2 YYEEEE. This CDR3 contains 14 residues. The CDR3 here is CASSLNTLGETQYF. DNA of the CDR3: TGTGCCAGCAGCTTGAATACTTTGGGAGAGACCCAGTACTTC.

This clonotype was counted many times. This sequence joins TRBV4-1 and TRBJ1-1; unclear D gene. Trimming left V 1 base short and J 0 bases short, with 6 bases between. The CDR3 consists of 14 residues. CDR1 and CDR2 from the germline V gene are MGHRA and YSYEKL. CDR3 amino acids: CASSQGLMNTEAFF. The CDR3 coding sequence is TGCGCCAGCAGCCAAGGGCTGATGAACACTGAAGCTTTCTTT.

This clonotype was detected many times. The chain recombines TRBV11-2 with TRBJ1-5; no clear D. There are 14 residues in the CDR3. The germline V gene encodes CDR1 SGHAT and CDR2 FQNNGV. V dropped 5 bases and J dropped 3 bases, with 11 bases sitting between them. As DNA, the CDR3 is TGTGCCAGCAGCCAATCCACGCACAATCAGCCCCAGCATTTT. Translating gives CASSQSTHNQPQHF.

J is TRBJ2-7 and V is TRBV2; no reliable D call. V lost 2 bases, J lost 3 bases, and 8 bases lay in between. Germline V gene data show CDR1 as SNHLY and CDR2 as FYNNEI. The CDR3 is 13 residues long. The CDR3 is CASSESSLYEQYF. The DNA for the CDR3 is TGTGCCAGCAGTGAAAGCTCTCTCTACGAGCAGTACTTC.

The CDR3 bases are TGTGCCAGCAGCTTAGAACCGGGAACAAACGAGCAGTACTTC. This gives the protein CASSLEPGTNEQYF. The chain carries TRBV11-2 and TRBJ2-7, with D possibly being TRBD2 (5 bases). The V and J ends lost 0 bases and 5 bases respectively, with 11 bases between them. This CDR3 is 14 amino acids long. CDR1 and CDR2 from the germline V gene are SGHAT and FQNNGV.

Of note for this clonotype: The junction departs from the called germline gene at one end, perhaps through a read error. The CDR3 sequence is CSAINFRGTQETQYF. The CDR3 DNA is TGCAGCGCTATAAACTTCAGGGGGACCCAAGAGACCCAGTACTTC. The chain has TRBV7-8 and TRBJ2-5, with TRBD1 matching over 7 bases. The CDR3 is 15 residues long. From germline, CDR1 is SGHVS and CDR2 FQNEAQ.

DNA of the CDR3: TGTGCCAGCAGTTTTAGTGGGGTAGCGGGCTCCTACGAGCAGTACTTC. Protein: CASSFSGVAGSYEQYF. The rearrangement joins TRBV28 to TRBJ2-7; 7 nucleotides match TRBD2. This CDR3 spans 16 amino acids. Per germline, CDR1 MDHEN and CDR2 SYDVKM. Trimming removed 3 bases from V and 0 bases from J; junction bases left unmatched: 8.

The chain employs TRBV19 and TRBJ1-1; D remains unclear. The ends were cut back, 4 bases at V and 4 bases at J, with 10 bases in the middle. Germline-derived CDR1 and CDR2 are LNHDA and SQIVND (reference sequence). This CDR3 is built from 13 residues. The CDR3 loop is CASSTDQVTEAFF. For the CDR3, the DNA is TGTGCCAGTAGTACGGACCAGGTCACTGAAGCTTTCTTT.

The chain joins TRBV6-5 to TRBJ2-7, with TRBD2 matching over 9 bases. Germline loops: CDR1 MNHEY, CDR2 SVGAGI. V dropped 2 bases and J dropped 7; count of bases not matched to a gene: 9. The CDR3 has 15 residues. The CDR3 here is CASSYIIAGAVEQYF. CDR3 coding DNA: TGTGCCAGCAGTTACATCATAGCGGGAGCAGTTGAGCAGTACTTC.

This clonotype has a count of ten or more. The genes are TRBV7-2 and TRBJ1-5; a possible D gene is TRBD1 (6 bases). This CDR3 has 14 amino acids. The germline V gene encodes CDR1 SGHTA and CDR2 FQGNSA. Trimming cost V 3 bases and J 3 bases, with 9 bases left between them. Here the CDR3 DNA reads TGTGCCAGCAGCTTTGGACAGCCCAATCAGCCCCAGCATTTT. Protein: CASSFGQPNQPQHF. Supplemented by reference TRBV7-2 and TRBJ1-5, the full variable domain reads GAGVSQSPSNKVTEKGKDVELRCDPISGHTALYWYRQSLGQGLEFLIYFQGNSAPDKSGLPSDRFSAERTGGSVSTLTIQRTQQEDSAVYLCASSFGQPNQPQHFGDGTRLSIL.

The table lists this clonotype with a count of one. V and J are TRBV6-1 and TRBJ2-2; tentatively, D is TRBD1 (5 bases). There are 15 residues in the CDR3. Germline lookup yields CDR1 MNHNS and CDR2 SASEGT. V lost 2 bases and J 5 bases, leaving 12 bases between the germline ends. The CDR3: CASSERTLATGELFF. The CDR3 DNA is TGTGCCAGCAGTGAAAGGACACTCGCGACCGGGGAGCTGTTTTTT.

This clonotype was recorded a few times. J is TRBJ2-5 and V is TRBV2; 7 nucleotides agree with TRBD1. CDR3 length: 14 amino acids. Germline CDR1 and CDR2: SNHLY and FYNNEI. Trimming took 5 bases from V and 3 from J; bases not matched to a gene: 6. This CDR3 is CASSQQGQEETQYF. The CDR3 DNA is TGTGCCAGCAGTCAACAGGGGCAAGAAGAGACCCAGTACTTC. Based on the CDR3 plus reference TRBV2 and TRBJ2-5, the full variable domain is EPEVTQTPSHQVTQMGQEVILRCVPISNHLYFYWYRQILGQKVEFLVSFYNNEISEKSEIFDDQFSVERPDGSNFTLKIRSTKLEDSAMYFCASSQQGQEETQYFGPGTRLLVL.

This clonotype appeared a few times. V usage is TRBV6-5 and J usage is TRBJ1-6, with D uncertain. The CDR3 runs to 15 residues. The V gene's germline CDR1 is MNHEY and CDR2 SVGAGI. V was pared by 0 bases and J by 7 bases, with 10 bases between. CDR3 sequence reads: CASSYSRFGNSPLHF. DNA for the CDR3: TGTGCCAGCAGTTACTCGAGGTTTGGCAATTCACCCCTCCACTTT.

V usage is TRBV28 and J usage is TRBJ2-7; tentative D call: TRBD2 (6 bases). Deletions cut 5 bases from V and 4 bases from J, with 27 bases between. Germline V gene lookup returns CDR1 MDHEN and CDR2 SYDVKM. CDR3 length: 18 residues. The CDR3 loop is CASSHLRPGGTFWYEQYF. As DNA, the CDR3 is TGTGCCAGCAGTCACTTACGTCCGGGTGGGACTTTTTGGTACGAGCAGTACTTC.

In this sample, this clonotype turned up once. The chain joins TRBV27 to TRBJ2-7; 9 nucleotides match TRBD2. The CDR3 is 15 residues long. J gave up 5 bases and V 2 bases, and 7 bases lay outside the gene matches. From germline, CDR1 is MNHEY and CDR2 SMNVEV (reference sequence). The CDR3 here is CASSLGYSGSDEQYF. In DNA form, the CDR3 reads TGTGCCAGCAGTTTAGGGTATAGCGGGAGCGACGAGCAGTACTTC.

The rearrangement uses TRBV12-3 or TRBV12-4 and TRBJ2-2, with 7 nucleotides matching TRBD1. The CDR3 loop spans 14 amino acids. The V and J ends lost 10 bases and 5 bases, in that order; junction bases with no gene match: 10. CDR3 sequence reads: CATNGKQGTGELFF. The CDR3 coding sequence is TGTGCCACTAACGGAAAACAGGGGACCGGGGAGCTGTTTTTT.

This chain connects TRBV6-1 to TRBJ2-2, with D tentatively TRBD1 (5 bases). The V end was cut by 6 bases, the J end by 1 base, with 12 bases between. This CDR3 has 15 amino acids. Germline V gene data show CDR1 as MNHNS and CDR2 as SASEGT. The CDR3 nucleotides read TGTGCCAGCAGCGTCCACACAGGGAACACCGGGGAGCTGTTTTTT. Amino acids: CASSVHTGNTGELFF.

The rearrangement joins TRBV6-5 to TRBJ2-2; 8 nucleotides align to TRBD2. The junction had 9 bases not matched to a gene; V was cut back by 2 bases and J by 4 bases. The germline gives CDR1 MNHEY, CDR2 SVGAGI. The CDR3 runs 17 residues. The CDR3 nucleotides are TGTGCCAGCAGTTACGAGTCGCGGGGGGTCGGCACCGGGGAGCTGTTTTTT. Its translation is CASSYESRGVGTGELFF.

The genes are TRBV20-1 and TRBJ2-7; D is undetermined. Trimming stripped 6 bases from V and 1 base from J, with 13 bases between. There are 13 residues in the CDR3. Germline V gives CDR1 DFQATT, CDR2 SNEGSKA (reference sequence). The CDR3 DNA is TGCAGTGCGGTCGGTAGCCCATCCTACGAGCAGTACTTC. This sequence encodes CSAVGSPSYEQYF.